One sample yielded the 10 T cell receptor beta chains listed below, sequenced in a study of cytomegalovirus exposure and HLA in healthy donors (TCRdb year 2017). Libraries were built with the immunoSEQ multiplex PCR assay. For the multiplex PCR, a mixture combining 60 forward primers for TCR Vbeta segments and 13 reverse primers for TCR Jbeta segments was used. The table was pulled from immuneACCESS by TCRdb, which kept in-frame rearrangements only. Such tables lose some clones; where checked, under half of the loss comes from unresolved V genes, and the rest has no known cause. The sample profile shows over 150,000 clones; approximately 62% of them were found once. The biggest ten clones account for approximately 1.5% of the sample. Sequenced: PBMCs. Every receptor here comes from a man aged 45-60 years in good health and CMV-seronegative.

The chain joins TRBV5-1 to TRBJ2-2; 8 bases match TRBD1. The germline V gene encodes CDR1 SGHRS and CDR2 YFSETQ. The CDR3 is 15 residues long. The V and J ends lost 2 bases and 0 bases, in that order; junction bases with no gene match: 0. The CDR3 loop reads CASSLQGANTGELFF. CDR3 nucleotides: TGCGCCAGCAGCTTACAGGGGGCGAACACCGGGGAGCTGTTTTTT.

The sample holds one count of this clone. J is TRBJ1-1 and V is TRBV12-5; D not resolved. The CDR3 extends over 13 amino acids. Looked up from germline, CDR1 is LGHNT and CDR2 is FRNRAP. The V end was cut by 6 bases, the J end by 0 bases, with 8 bases between. CDR3 amino acids: CASGITVNTEAFF. CDR3 DNA: TGTGCTAGTGGGATCACGGTGAACACTGAAGCTTTCTTT.

On this clone itself: The same CDR3 arises from other DNA sequences in this sample as well. This sequence joins TRBV7-2 and TRBJ2-5, with 7 bases lining up with TRBD2. With V trimmed by 0 bases and J by 5 bases, 3 bases remained unmatched. Germline CDR1 SGHTA, CDR2 FQGNSA. This CDR3 has 14 amino acids. The CDR3 loop reads CASSLAGGGETQYF. CDR3 DNA sequence: TGTGCCAGCAGCTTAGCGGGGGGAGGGGAGACCCAGTACTTC. The whole variable domain, remainder taken from reference TRBV7-2 and TRBJ2-5, is GAGVSQSPSNKVTEKGKDVELRCDPISGHTALYWYRQSLGQGLEFLIYFQGNSAPDKSGLPSDRFSAERTGGSVSTLTIQRTQQEDSAVYLCASSLAGGGETQYFGPGTRLLVL.

This clone appeared a few times. The chain has TRBV9 and TRBJ1-1, with D perhaps TRBD1 (6 bases). Germline V CDR1 and CDR2: SGDLS, YYNGEE. V dropped 4 bases and J dropped 6 bases, with 10 bases sitting between them. CDR3 length: 12 residues. CDR3 in DNA: TGTGCCAGCAGCCCTAGGACAGCTGAAGCTTTCTTT. This sequence encodes CASSPRTAEAFF.

This clone was counted only a few times. The chain couples TRBV7-9 to TRBJ1-5; D is perhaps TRBD1 (6 bases). CDR3 length: 13 amino acids. V was trimmed by 1 base and J by 7 bases, leaving 8 bases between them. The germline V gene has CDR1 SEHNR and CDR2 FQNEAQ (reference sequence). The chain's CDR3 is CASSLGGGQPQHF. The CDR3 DNA reads TGTGCCAGCAGCTTAGGAGGGGGACAGCCCCAGCATTTT. The variable domain in full, completed from reference TRBV7-9 and TRBJ1-5, reads DTGVSQNPRHKITKRGQNVTFRCDPISEHNRLYWYRQTLGQGPEFLTYFQNEAQLEKSRLLSDRFSAERPKGSFSTLEIQRTEQGDSAMYLCASSLGGGQPQHFGDGTRLSIL.

The chain joins TRBV6-5 to TRBJ1-1; D uncertain. V dropped 2 bases and J dropped 1 base, with 8 bases sitting between them. Germline values: CDR1 MNHEY, CDR2 SVGAGI. The length of the CDR3 is 14 residues. This CDR3 reads CASSYPAGNTEAFF. Here the CDR3 DNA reads TGTGCCAGCAGTTACCCCGCAGGGAACACTGAAGCTTTCTTT.

This clone was counted only a few times. V gene TRBV6-6 combines with J gene TRBJ2-3; TRBD1 might be the D (6 bases). Between the trimmed V and J ends, which lost 0 bases and 2 bases, there was a span of 12 bases. This CDR3 comprises 16 residues. CDR1 is MNHNY, CDR2 SVGAGI, per germline (reference sequence). For the CDR3, the DNA is TGTGCCAGCAGTTACTCGGGGGCTGACCCCACAGATACGCAGTATTTT. Protein product: CASSYSGADPTDTQYF.

CDR3 bases: TGTGCCAGCAGCGACGACATCGGCAATCAGCCCCAGCATTTT. Residues: CASSDDIGNQPQHF. The J gene is TRBJ1-5, the V gene TRBV2; D not certain. Germline CDR1 is SNHLY and CDR2 is FYNNEI. Between the trimmed V and J ends, which lost 6 bases and 2 bases, there was a span of 11 bases. This CDR3 region has 14 residues.

This sequence joins TRBV10-3 and TRBJ1-2; D is ambiguous. Germline V gives CDR1 ENHRY, CDR2 SYGVKD. V shed 2 bases and J shed 2 bases, with 6 bases lying between them. This CDR3 is 13 amino acids long. This CDR3 reads CAISESQNYGYTF. The CDR3 DNA reads as TGTGCCATCAGTGAGAGTCAGAACTATGGCTACACCTTC.

This chain joins TRBV5-1 and TRBJ2-7, with 8 positions matching TRBD1. Germline-derived CDR1 and CDR2 are SGHRS and YFSETQ. There are 16 residues in the CDR3. The J segment lost 2 bases and the V segment lost 4 bases, leaving 11 bases of the junction unmatched. DNA for the CDR3: TGCGCCAGCAGCGCCGACGGACAGGGCCGAACCTACGAGCAGTACTTC. Protein: CASSADGQGRTYEQYF.